The 20 T cell receptor beta chains given below trace back to one sample, sequenced in a study of blood T cells in healthy people across ages. It was with a sample-barcoded 5' primer and a J-beta primer mix that a second PCR of about 6 to 12 cycles was run. A single record per CDR3 protein comes from TCRdb applying MiXCR to the 5' RACE reads. The table shows some 1,000,000 distinct CDR3 sequences, with approximately 25% occurring only once. The data also belong to a second study, concerning T cells of mothers and their children.

Sequenced material: blood. The receptor set was obtained from a girl aged 2 to 10 in good health.

This clonotype has a single count. The CDR3 nucleotides read TGTGCCAGCAGCCCGGGGGCCAGCTCCTACAATGAGCAGTTCTTC. Translated: CASSPGASSYNEQFF. J is TRBJ2-1 and V is TRBV27; D tentatively reads TRBD1 or TRBD2 (6 bases each). The V and J ends lost 6 bases and 0 bases respectively, with 12 bases between them. The CDR3 runs to 15 residues. Germline lookup yields CDR1 MNHEY and CDR2 SMNVEV (reference sequence).

This clonotype has only a few counts. The V and J genes are TRBV20-1 and TRBJ1-2; D might be TRBD1 (5 bases). This CDR3 spans 14 amino acids. The V and J ends lost 6 bases and 4 bases respectively, with 18 bases between them. Germline lookup yields CDR1 DFQATT and CDR2 SNEGSKA (reference sequence). The CDR3 DNA sequence: TGCAGTGCCCTGGGGGGGAAGAGTAGCTATGGCTACACCTTC. This gives the protein CSALGGKSSYGYTF.

This clonotype was seen repeatedly, ten times or more. The V gene is TRBV29-1, the J gene TRBJ2-7; D is unclear. Trimming pared 0 bases from V and 3 bases from J, leaving 6 bases between. CDR3 length: 12 residues. Germline V lookup: CDR1 SQVTM, CDR2 ANQGSEA. CDR3 sequence reads: CSVEDLGYEQYF. The CDR3 DNA is TGCAGCGTTGAAGATCTCGGCTACGAGCAGTACTTC.

This clonotype was found a few times. This rearrangement joins TRBV7-3 to TRBJ2-5; tentative D call: TRBD2 (6 bases). The closer fit of TRBJ2-1 to the DNA end suggests the J call may be wrong. Germline V gene sequence: CDR1 SGHTA, CDR2 FQGTGA. This CDR3 is built from 13 residues. The CDR3 region is CASSLRWDLEQFF. CDR3 coding DNA: TGTGCCAGCAGCTTAAGGTGGGACTTAGAGCAGTTCTTC.

The sample holds a few counts of this clonotype. The rearrangement joins TRBV5-1 to TRBJ2-7; D possibly corresponds to TRBD2 (6 bases). Trimming removed 0 bases from V and 3 bases from J, with 13 bases in between. From germline, CDR1 is SGHRS and CDR2 YFSETQ. This CDR3 has 15 amino acids. For the CDR3, the DNA is TGCGCCAGCAGCTTGGATGCCGGGAGACTCTACGAGCAGTACTTC. Its translation: CASSLDAGRLYEQYF.

The sample holds a few counts of this clonotype. The J gene is TRBJ2-1, the V gene TRBV29-1; weak D call: TRBD1 (5 bases). Germline V gene sequence: CDR1 SQVTM, CDR2 ANQGSEA. With 8 bases removed from V and 0 bases from J, the gap between germline ends came to 17 bases. CDR3 length: 15 residues. CDR3 loop: CSSQGGVTSYNEQFF. In nucleotides, the CDR3 is TGCAGCTCTCAGGGTGGCGTGACCTCCTACAATGAGCAGTTCTTC.

The chain recombines TRBV13 with TRBJ1-2; D is perhaps TRBD1 (5 bases). Germline-derived CDR1 and CDR2 are PRHDT and FYEKMQ (reference sequence). The V and J ends lost 6 bases and 6 bases respectively, with 11 bases between them. The length of the CDR3 is 12 residues. Written as DNA, the CDR3 is TGTGCCAGCAGTACGTTGGGGGATGGCTACACCTTC. This translates into CASSTLGDGYTF.

The table lists this clonotype with many counts. Mismatch with germline at one junction end may stem from a read error. The chain recombines TRBV12-3 or TRBV12-4 with TRBJ1-4; TRBD1 agrees at 7 bases. The CDR3 contains 15 residues. The CDR3 loop reads CASSLGGSTNEKLFF. As DNA, the CDR3 is TGTGCCAGCAGCTTAGGGGGCAGCACTAATGAAAAACTGTTTTTT.

This sequence joins TRBV10-3 and TRBJ1-5; no clear D gene. V dropped 3 bases and J dropped 7 bases, with 10 bases sitting between them. This CDR3 is 13 amino acids long. Germline CDR1 ENHRY, CDR2 SYGVKD. This chain's CDR3 is CAISDDPKQPQHF. CDR3 sequence (DNA): TGTGCCATCAGTGACGATCCCAAACAGCCCCAGCATTTT.

V usage is TRBV9 and J usage is TRBJ2-1; no clear D gene. CDR1 SGDLS and CDR2 YYNGEE come from the germline V gene. V lost 0 bases, J lost 1 base, and 11 bases lay in between. This CDR3 has 16 amino acids. For the CDR3, the DNA is TGTGCCAGCAGCGTAGCCGGGCCTTCATCCTACAATGAGCAGTTCTTC. As protein: CASSVAGPSSYNEQFF. Full variable domain (missing parts from reference TRBV9 and TRBJ2-1): DSGVTQTPKHLITATGQRVTLRCSPRSGDLSVYWYQQSLDQGLQFLIQYYNGEERAKGNILERFSAQQFPDLHSELNLSSLELGDSALYFCASSVAGPSSYNEQFFGPGTRLTVL.

This rearrangement joins TRBV7-3 to TRBJ2-2, with TRBD2 matching over 10 bases. With V trimmed by 0 bases and J by 10 bases, 8 bases remained unmatched. The CDR3 consists of 16 residues. Germline CDR1 and CDR2: SGHTA and FQGTGA. CDR3 residues: CASSLTRASGSTELFF. CDR3 sequence (DNA): TGTGCCAGCAGCTTAACGAGGGCTAGCGGGAGTACGGAGCTGTTTTTT.

The rearrangement links TRBV5-1 to TRBJ2-1; 12 nucleotides match TRBD1. CDR1 and CDR2 (germline): SGHRS, YFSETQ. The junction had 12 bases not matched to a gene; V was cut back by 4 bases and J by 4 bases. The length of the CDR3 is 18 residues. The CDR3 region has the DNA TGCGCCAGCAGCGCTTTCCGGGACAGGGGGCAGAGTTACAATGAGCAGTTCTTC. It encodes CASSAFRDRGQSYNEQFF.

V gene TRBV6-1 combines with J gene TRBJ2-1; no reliable D call. This CDR3 comprises 20 residues. Trimming pared 4 bases from V and 0 bases from J, leaving 25 bases between. Germline values: CDR1 MNHNS, CDR2 SASEGT. The CDR3 loop is CASSVERVWEGPFSYNEQFF. CDR3 nucleotides: TGTGCCAGCAGTGTGGAACGGGTTTGGGAAGGGCCCTTCTCCTACAATGAGCAGTTCTTC.

In its sample, this clonotype was seen a few times. The V call is TRBV29-1, the J call TRBJ1-1, with 7 bases fitting TRBD1. This CDR3 is built from 15 residues. The junction had 9 bases not matched to a gene; V was cut back by 5 bases and J by 0 bases. CDR1 and CDR2 (germline): SQVTM, ANQGSEA. In nucleotides, the CDR3 is TGCAGCGTTACAGGACAGGACGGATTGAACACTGAAGCTTTCTTT. Translation gives CSVTGQDGLNTEAFF.

The chain is built from TRBV13 and TRBJ2-1; D is perhaps TRBD1 (6 bases). The CDR3 totals 15 residues. Germline loops: CDR1 PRHDT, CDR2 FYEKMQ (reference sequence). The V and J ends lost 5 bases and 2 bases respectively, with 13 bases between them. The CDR3: CASSKDRSTYNEQFF. The CDR3 nucleotides read TGTGCCAGCAGCAAAGACAGGTCTACCTACAATGAGCAGTTCTTC.

The chain recombines TRBV11-2 with TRBJ1-2; 8 bases are a match to TRBD1. The germline gives CDR1 SGHAT, CDR2 FQNNGV. This CDR3 comprises 19 residues. The ends lost 1 base at V and 0 bases at J; junction bases unmatched: 13. The CDR3 nucleotides are TGTGCCAGCAGCTTAGTAGGACAGGGTGGTACCAAAGCTAACTATGGCTACACCTTC. Protein sequence: CASSLVGQGGTKANYGYTF.

This clonotype was found a few times. This sequence joins TRBV11-2 and TRBJ1-6; 12 nucleotides line up with TRBD1. This CDR3 is 21 amino acids long. With V trimmed by 5 bases and J by 0 bases, 14 bases remained unmatched. Germline CDR1 SGHAT, CDR2 FQNNGV. The CDR3 DNA reads TGTGCCAGCAGCCCAAGTCAGTGGGGACAGGGGGCCAGCTCCTATAATTCACCCCTCCACTTT. Translation: CASSPSQWGQGASSYNSPLHF. Full variable domain (remainder filled in from reference TRBV11-2 and TRBJ1-6): EAGVAQSPRYKIIEKRQSVAFWCNPISGHATLYWYQQILGQGPKLLIQFQNNGVVDDSQLPKDRFSAERLKGVDSTLKIQPAKLEDSAVYLCASSPSQWGQGASSYNSPLHFGNGTRLTVT.

This chain links TRBV7-9 with TRBJ2-7; D may be TRBD2 (5 bases). Trimming pared 1 base from V and 5 bases from J, leaving 6 bases between. Germline V gene sequence: CDR1 SEHNR, CDR2 FQNEAQ (reference sequence). The CDR3 runs to 12 residues. The CDR3 region has the DNA TGTGCCAGCAGCTTAGATAGCGACGAGCAGTACTTC. It yields the protein CASSLDSDEQYF.

The chain recombines TRBV28 with TRBJ2-1, with 7 bases identical to TRBD1. Germline assignment: CDR1 MDHEN and CDR2 SYDVKM. This CDR3 region has 15 residues. Unmatched junction bases numbered 11, after V lost 8 bases and J lost 4 bases. The CDR3 loop is CASGTPGTEYNEQFF. The CDR3 region has the DNA TGTGCCAGCGGGACGCCCGGGACAGAGTACAATGAGCAGTTCTTC.

The chain combines TRBV7-2 with TRBJ2-5; D is ambiguous. The DNA end favors TRBJ2-1, so the J call may be wrong. Per the germline V gene, CDR1 is SGHTA and CDR2 is FQGNSA. The CDR3 length is 13 residues. The chain's CDR3 is CANAANRDNEQFF. The CDR3 DNA follows: TGTGCCAACGCAGCAAACCGAGACAATGAGCAGTTCTTC.